Each of the 20 T cell receptor beta chains below was sequenced from the same sample in a study of prognosis after radiotherapy for stage I lung cancer (dated by TCRdb to the early 2020s). Sequenced using an Illumina HiSeq 3000. Two rounds of multiplex PCR were performed to amplify the TCR beta CDR3 region from genomic DNA. In the first round of PCR, primers specific to each TRBV and TRBJ gene were used, and the primer sequences are filed in Chinese patent CN105087789A. The public reads were reanalyzed by TCRdb: fastp trimming at Q25, MiXCR alignment, in-frame beta chains only. Every entry covers one CDR3 protein and lists the most common genes and DNA from its rows. The sample has 51,000 or so distinct CDR3 sequences on record, less than 35% of them singletons. The ten biggest clones cover approximately 8.3% of the sample. This sample comprised PBMCs, obtained before or after stereotactic body radiation therapy (not recorded which). These receptors were obtained from a donor of 50 years or more with non-small cell lung cancer.

The chain is built from TRBV5-1 and TRBJ2-1; D is uncertain. Germline V gene data show CDR1 as SGHRS and CDR2 as YFSETQ. Trimming took 4 bases from V and 8 from J, leaving 13 bases between them. The length of the CDR3 is 13 residues. The CDR3 protein is CASSVRQWDEQFF. The DNA for the CDR3 is TGCGCCAGCAGCGTCCGGCAGTGGGATGAGCAGTTCTTC.

A note on this clonotype: This likely reflects a read error, since a far larger clone is one base away. The V gene is TRBV6-2 or TRBV6-3, the J gene TRBJ1-2; D call uncertain. The CDR3 length is 11 residues. CDR1 is MNHEY, CDR2 SVGEGT, per germline. Deletions cut 9 bases from V and 3 bases from J, with 8 bases between. The CDR3 loop reads CARGQDYGYTF. CDR3 bases: TGTGCCAGAGGCCAGGACTATGGCTACACCTTC.

Note on this clonotype: A single base separates this from a much larger clone, so it may be a read error. V gene TRBV10-3 combines with J gene TRBJ2-3; possibly TRBD1 for D (6 bases). This CDR3 has 14 residues. Germline CDR1 is ENHRY and CDR2 is SYGVKD. V shed 7 bases and J shed 3 bases, with 14 bases lying between them. The chain's CDR3 is CAIIVLTGTDTQYF. The CDR3 bases are TGTGCCATCATTGTTCTTACAGGGACAGATACGCAGTATTTT.

This clonotype was observed at least ten times. The DNA for the CDR3 is TGTGCCAGTACCGACGGACTAGCGGGTTCTAGCACAGATACGCAGTATTTT. Translating gives CASTDGLAGSSTDTQYF. The chain links TRBV19 to TRBJ2-3; 11 positions agree with TRBD2. This CDR3 region has 17 residues. The junction had 9 bases not matched to a gene; V was cut back by 7 bases and J by 0 bases. Germline-derived CDR1 and CDR2 are LNHDA and SQIVND (reference sequence).

This clonotype was found many times. J is TRBJ2-2 and V is TRBV30; 7 nucleotides align to TRBD1. The CDR3 covers 14 residues. Germline-derived CDR1 and CDR2 are GTSNPN and SVGIG (reference sequence). The junction had 7 bases not matched to a gene; V was cut back by 2 bases and J by 7 bases. CDR3 loop: CAWSIKGAGGELFF. Here the CDR3 DNA reads TGTGCCTGGAGTATTAAGGGGGCTGGCGGGGAGCTGTTTTTT.

This clonotype occurred once. It is likely a read error: a sequence one base away is far more abundant. The chain has TRBV6-2 or TRBV6-3 and TRBJ2-7; 9 bases map to TRBD2. Germline CDR1 and CDR2: MNHEY and SVGEGT. The CDR3 runs to 12 residues. V dropped 7 bases and J dropped 6; count of bases not matched to a gene: 4. The CDR3 region is CASILAGVEQYF. CDR3 nucleotide sequence: TGTGCCAGCATCTTAGCGGGAGTCGAGCAGTACTTC.

This clonotype was picked up a small number of times. This may arise from a read error, as a much more abundant clone is one base away. This chain links TRBV6-5 with TRBJ2-7, with D unresolved. Germline V lookup: CDR1 MNHEY, CDR2 SVGAGI. The V gene lost 4 bases and the J gene lost 0 bases, with 13 bases spanning the gap. This CDR3 comprises 15 residues. CDR3 region: CASSFGRCISYEQYF. The CDR3 DNA follows: TGTGCCAGCAGTTTCGGCAGGTGTATCTCCTACGAGCAGTACTTC.

This clonotype was observed at least ten times. The CDR3 loop is CATSTGESNQPQHF. CDR3 sequence (DNA): TGTGCCACTTCGACAGGGGAAAGCAATCAGCCCCAGCATTTT. The V and J genes are TRBV24-1 and TRBJ1-5; 8 bases align to TRBD1. CDR3 length: 14 amino acids. The V gene end was trimmed by 10 bases and the J gene end by 1 base; junction bases not matched to a gene: 5. Germline V gene lookup returns CDR1 KGHDR and CDR2 SFDVKD.

The chain carries TRBV7-2 and TRBJ1-1; a possible D gene is TRBD1 (5 bases). Germline values: CDR1 SGHTA, CDR2 FQGNSA. This CDR3 contains 15 residues. Trimming left V 3 bases short and J 8 bases short, with 19 bases between. The CDR3 here is CASSFWELGRSEAFF. In DNA form, the CDR3 reads TGTGCCAGCAGCTTTTGGGAGCTGGGGCGGTCCGAAGCTTTCTTT.

This clonotype has at least ten counts. The gene calls are TRBV6-1 and TRBJ1-2; 12 nucleotides line up with TRBD1. There are 16 residues in the CDR3. Germline CDR1 MNHNS, CDR2 SASEGT. The ends lost 3 bases at V and 8 bases at J; junction bases unmatched: 10. This chain's CDR3 is CASSEGGTGGFKGYTF. The CDR3 DNA is TGTGCCAGCAGTGAGGGGGGGACAGGGGGCTTTAAAGGCTACACCTTC.

The chain joins TRBV24-1 to TRBJ2-5, with D possibly TRBD1 on 6 matching bases. The CDR3 has 15 residues. Germline assignment: CDR1 KGHDR and CDR2 SFDVKD. V lost 6 bases and J 10 bases, leaving 23 bases between the germline ends. The CDR3 sequence is CATSYSRSGAVSQYF. In DNA, the CDR3 is TGTGCCACCAGTTATTCGAGGTCAGGGGCTGTCAGCCAGTACTTC.

Comments on this clonotype: With a far larger clone one base away, a read error is the likely cause. V is TRBV28 and J is TRBJ2-1; D not resolved. The germline V gene encodes CDR1 MDHEN and CDR2 SYDVKM. The CDR3 extends over 14 amino acids. V lost 4 bases, J lost 10 bases, and 17 bases lay in between. The CDR3 bases are TGTGCCAGCAGTTCCCCCGACGGCAGCTACGAGCAGTTCTTC. Translating gives CASSSPDGSYEQFF.

This clonotype was counted ten times or more. The chain couples TRBV20-1 to TRBJ2-5; D call uncertain. Trimming stripped 6 bases from V and 7 bases from J, with 27 bases between. CDR1 DFQATT and CDR2 SNEGSKA come from the germline V gene (reference sequence). The CDR3 has 16 residues. CDR3 nucleotide sequence: TGCAGTGCCCTCTCCACCTTGGGCGGACCGAGAGGGACCCAGTACTTC. Amino acid sequence: CSALSTLGGPRGTQYF.

Here the CDR3 reads CASSFSPVGYGYTF. The CDR3 DNA reads as TGCGCCAGCAGCTTCAGTCCGGTTGGCTATGGCTACACCTTC. V usage is TRBV5-1 and J usage is TRBJ1-2; no firm D call. CDR1 and CDR2 (germline): SGHRS, YFSETQ. Trimming took off 2 bases at V and 4 bases at J, with 12 bases between the two ends. The CDR3 has 14 residues. The complete variable domain, with remaining parts taken from reference TRBV5-1 and TRBJ1-2, reads KAGVTQTPRYLIKTRGQQVTLSCSPISGHRSVSWYQQTPGQGLQFLFEYFSETQRNKGNFPGRFSGRQFSNSRSEMNVSTLELGDSALYLCASSFSPVGYGYTFGSGTRLTVV.

In the case of this clonotype: This could be a read error, since a much larger clone is one nucleotide away. The chain couples TRBV28 to TRBJ1-1, with D unresolved. Germline CDR1 MDHEN, CDR2 SYDVKM. This CDR3 contains 12 residues. CDR3 bases: TGTGCCAGCAGCAAGCTAGGCACTGGAGCTTTCTTT. Residues: CASSKLGTGAFF. The complete variable domain, with remaining parts taken from reference TRBV28 and TRBJ1-1, reads DVKVTQSSRYLVKRTGEKVFLECVQDMDHENMFWYRQDPGLGLRLIYFSYDVKMKEKGDIPEGYSVSREKKERFSLILESASTNQTSMYLCASSKLGTGAFFGQGTRLTVV.

In its sample, this clonotype was seen many times. The rearrangement joins TRBV24-1 to TRBJ2-1; TRBD2 aligns across 14 bases. This CDR3 has 18 amino acids. V shed 3 bases and J 6 bases; nucleotides not matched to a gene: 9. The germline V gene has CDR1 KGHDR and CDR2 SFDVKD. Here the CDR3 reads CATSDSGLAGGSANEQFF. The DNA for the CDR3 is TGTGCCACCAGTGATAGCGGACTAGCGGGAGGCTCGGCCAATGAGCAGTTCTTC.

A word on this clonotype: One junction end disagrees with the germline gene, perhaps due to a read error. The gene calls are TRBV20-1 and TRBJ2-7; 10 bases line up with TRBD2. CDR1 is DFQATT and CDR2 is SNEGSKA in the germline V gene (reference sequence). The CDR3 consists of 15 residues. CDR3 amino acids: CIARDGGTSVYQQYF. CDR3 in DNA: TGCATTGCTAGAGACGGGGGGACTAGCGTGTACCAGCAGTACTTC.

Details on this clonotype: This sequence may be a read error, since a much larger clone differs from it by one base. The chain links TRBV7-9 to TRBJ2-1; D could derive from TRBD1 or TRBD2 (5 bases each). Trimming cost V 4 bases and J 2 bases, with 15 bases left between them. The CDR3 is made up of 16 amino acids. Germline lookup yields CDR1 SEHNR and CDR2 FQNEAQ (reference sequence). CDR3 amino acids: CASSSWGSSPYNEQFF. As DNA, the CDR3 is TGTGCCAGCAGCTCCTGGGGGAGTAGCCCCTACAATGAGCAGTTCTTC.

For this clonotype: One junction end disagrees with the germline gene, perhaps due to a read error. This chain links TRBV15 with TRBJ2-3; 7 bases are shared with TRBD1. Germline-derived CDR1 and CDR2 are LNHNV and YYDKDF (reference sequence). This CDR3 spans 15 amino acids. CDR3 sequence: CATSREGQAPDMQYF. As DNA, the CDR3 is TGTGCCACCAGCAGGGAAGGACAGGCACCAGATATGCAGTATTTT.

This clonotype was seen ten or more times. The chain employs TRBV20-1 and TRBJ2-5; possible D gene TRBD2, 6 bases. Between the trimmed V and J ends, which lost 6 bases and 5 bases, there was a span of 19 bases. CDR1 is DFQATT, CDR2 SNEGSKA, per germline (reference sequence). The CDR3 length is 14 residues. CDR3 region: CSAPVSGPGETQYF. CDR3 DNA: TGCAGTGCCCCGGTCAGCGGGCCCGGGGAGACCCAGTACTTC.